This entry lists 32 T cell receptor beta chains sequenced from one sample in a study of T cells in Graves' hyperthyroidism and ophthalmopathy. RNA transcripts yielded amplified TCR beta CDR3 regions. The HTBI set primed first-round TCR CDR3 RT-PCR. TCRdb re-derived calls from the multiplex PCR reads in MiXCR, one entry per CDR3 protein. Among more than 300,000 distinct CDR3 sequences listed, approximately 17% were seen once. The specimen sequenced was blood. The receptors here all came from a woman in her thirties with Graves' hyperthyroidism that later progressed to Graves' ophthalmopathy.

This clonotype was seen at least ten times. J is TRBJ2-3 and V is TRBV30; D is unresolved. CDR1 GTSNPN and CDR2 SVGIG come from the germline V gene (reference sequence). The CDR3 consists of 16 residues. V was pared by 0 bases and J by 3 bases, with 16 bases between. The CDR3 loop is CAWSVVLVMVTDTQYF. The CDR3 coding sequence is TGTGCCTGGAGTGTGGTCCTAGTGATGGTTACAGATACGCAGTATTTT. Based on the CDR3 plus reference TRBV30 and TRBJ2-3, the full variable domain is SQTIHQWPATLVQPVGSPLSLECTVEGTSNPNLYWYRQAAGRGLQLLFYSVGIGQISSEVPQNLSASRPQDRQFILSSKKLLLSDSGFYLCAWSVVLVMVTDTQYFGPGTRLTVL.

This clonotype has only one observation. The J gene is TRBJ2-6, the V gene TRBV29-1; 9 nucleotides agree with TRBD2. Losses at the gene ends were 4 bases for V and 0 bases for J; bases not matched to a gene: 10. This CDR3 region has 18 residues. Germline CDR1 is SQVTM and CDR2 is ANQGSEA. In DNA, the CDR3 is TGCAGCGTTGGGGCGGGGGGGCAGGGGTACTCTGGGGCCAACGTCCTGACTTTC. Its protein product is CSVGAGGQGYSGANVLTF. The variable domain in full, completed from reference TRBV29-1 and TRBJ2-6, reads SAVISQKPSRDICQRGTSLTIQCQVDSQVTMMFWYRQQPGQSLTLIATANQGSEATYESGFVIDKFPISRPNLTFSTLTVSNMSPEDSSIYLCSVGAGGQGYSGANVLTFGAGSRLTVL.

This clonotype was recorded many times. The chain couples TRBV7-9 to TRBJ1-2, with 10 bases fitting TRBD1. CDR1 is SEHNR and CDR2 is FQNEAQ in the germline V gene (reference sequence). V shed 3 bases and J 4 bases; nucleotides not matched to a gene: 11. The CDR3 loop spans 17 amino acids. The CDR3 sequence is CASSLTLDRGLTYGYTF. As DNA, the CDR3 is TGTGCCAGCAGCTTGACTCTCGACAGGGGGCTAACCTATGGCTACACCTTC.

The chain couples TRBV20-1 to TRBJ1-2, with D tentatively TRBD1 (6 bases). CDR1 is DFQATT, CDR2 SNEGSKA, per germline (reference sequence). The CDR3 is 10 amino acids. The V end lost 6 bases, the J end lost 7 bases, and 9 bases lay between the germline ends. CDR3 protein: CSAWTVGYTF. The CDR3 DNA sequence: TGCAGTGCCTGGACAGTTGGCTACACCTTC.

This clonotype was observed a handful of times. A read error may produce the germline difference seen at one junction end. The chain combines TRBV5-4 with TRBJ1-1; tentative D call: TRBD1 (5 bases). The CDR3 length is 14 residues. Germline V gene data show CDR1 as SGHNT and CDR2 as YYREEE (reference sequence). In nucleotides, the CDR3 is TGTCCCAGCAGCTCGGGCATCGGGGGCACTGAAGCTTTCTTT. Amino acid sequence: CPSSSGIGGTEAFF.

The V and J genes are TRBV7-9 and TRBJ1-2; possibly TRBD1 for D (6 bases). The CDR3 extends over 14 amino acids. V lost 1 base and J 4 bases, leaving 10 bases between the germline ends. Germline CDR1 SEHNR, CDR2 FQNEAQ (reference sequence). CDR3 loop: CASSLDRVAYGYTF. As DNA, the CDR3 is TGTGCCAGCAGCTTAGACAGGGTGGCCTATGGCTACACCTTC.

This clonotype was counted ten times or more. The V gene is TRBV7-8, the J gene TRBJ2-3; possible D gene TRBD2, 5 bases. Germline loops: CDR1 SGHVS, CDR2 FQNEAQ. The CDR3 contains 14 residues. V was trimmed by 3 bases and J by 7 bases, leaving 14 bases between them. CDR3 DNA: TGTGCCAGCAGCTTGAGAGGGAGCTTGAATACGCAGTATTTT. Translation gives CASSLRGSLNTQYF.

This clonotype was counted at least ten times. The V gene is TRBV7-2, the J gene TRBJ1-1; 9 bases fit TRBD1. Unmatched junction bases numbered 5, after V lost 2 bases and J lost 1 base. This CDR3 is built from 16 residues. Germline V CDR1 and CDR2: SGHTA, FQGNSA. CDR3: CASSLRTGDQNTEAFF. The CDR3 coding sequence is TGTGCCAGCAGCTTACGGACAGGGGATCAGAACACTGAAGCTTTCTTT.

This clonotype came up many times. The chain combines TRBV12-3 or TRBV12-4 with TRBJ2-1; 11 bases line up with TRBD2. J gave up 8 bases and V 6 bases, and 9 bases lay outside the gene matches. This CDR3 has 15 amino acids. CDR3 in amino acids: CASRKTSGKWHEQFF. DNA for the CDR3: TGTGCCAGCAGGAAGACTAGCGGGAAATGGCATGAGCAGTTCTTC.

This clonotype turned up a few times. The rearrangement links TRBV19 to TRBJ1-1; the match to TRBD1 covers 7 bases. V lost 7 bases and J lost 5; bases outside the gene matches: 13. The germline V gene encodes CDR1 LNHDA and CDR2 SQIVND (reference sequence). The CDR3 contains 15 residues. The CDR3 region is CASTIGTAVGTEAFF. As DNA, the CDR3 is TGTGCCAGTACCATCGGGACAGCGGTAGGAACTGAAGCTTTCTTT.

The table lists this clonotype with many counts. The chain is built from TRBV30 and TRBJ1-3, with 8 positions matching TRBD1. Per germline, CDR1 GTSNPN and CDR2 SVGIG (reference sequence). This CDR3 spans 15 amino acids. V shed 3 bases, J shed 8 bases, and the junction held 12 bases outside the gene matches. In DNA, the CDR3 is TGTGCCTGGAGACCTCCGGGACAGGCGACGGACACCATATATTTT. Translating it yields CAWRPPGQATDTIYF.

This clonotype was seen many times. The rearrangement joins TRBV27 to TRBJ1-1; TRBD1 might be the D (6 bases). This CDR3 has 13 amino acids. V shed 3 bases and J shed 6 bases, with 11 bases lying between them. Germline values: CDR1 MNHEY, CDR2 SMNVEV (reference sequence). CDR3 protein: CASSLGSGAEAFF. The CDR3 nucleotides read TGTGCCAGCAGTTTGGGATCAGGGGCTGAAGCTTTCTTT.

The J gene is TRBJ1-2, the V gene TRBV7-9, with TRBD1 matching 7 bases. The CDR3 is made up of 16 amino acids. Germline V gives CDR1 SEHNR, CDR2 FQNEAQ (reference sequence). The V segment lost 4 bases and the J segment 4 bases; nucleotides outside the gene matches: 12. The CDR3 loop reads CASSSLTTGDFYGYTF. As DNA, the CDR3 is TGTGCCAGCAGCTCATTAACCACAGGGGATTTCTATGGCTACACCTTC.

This clonotype was picked up many times. V usage is TRBV2 and J usage is TRBJ1-4; no reliable D call. The CDR3 runs 16 residues. Germline-derived CDR1 and CDR2 are SNHLY and FYNNEI. The V end was cut by 1 base, the J end by 0 bases, with 9 bases between. The CDR3 reads CASSEEFGATNEKLFF. The CDR3 DNA reads as TGTGCCAGCAGTGAAGAATTCGGGGCAACTAATGAAAAACTGTTTTTT.

This chain uses TRBV27 with TRBJ1-1; 10 bases are a match to TRBD1. The CDR3 consists of 13 residues. CDR1 is MNHEY, CDR2 SMNVEV, per germline (reference sequence). The V gene end was trimmed by 4 bases and the J gene end by 9 bases; junction bases not matched to a gene: 5. CDR3 residues: CASSSPGQGQAFF. CDR3 nucleotides: TGTGCCAGCAGTTCTCCGGGACAGGGGCAAGCTTTCTTT.

This clonotype was seen many times. This chain connects TRBV7-9 to TRBJ2-7, with 15 bases lining up with TRBD2. The germline CDR1 and CDR2 sequences are SEHNR and FQNEAQ (reference sequence). This CDR3 contains 17 residues. V shed 5 bases and J 1 base; nucleotides not matched to a gene: 6. The DNA of the CDR3 is TGTGCCAGCAGCAAAGGGACTAGCGGGAGGTTTTCCTACGAGCAGTACTTC. This encodes CASSKGTSGRFSYEQYF. Full variable domain (rest looked up from reference TRBV7-9 and TRBJ2-7): DTGVSQNPRHKITKRGQNVTFRCDPISEHNRLYWYRQTLGQGPEFLTYFQNEAQLEKSRLLSDRFSAERPKGSFSTLEIQRTEQGDSAMYLCASSKGTSGRFSYEQYFGPGTRLTVT.

The genes are TRBV10-3 and TRBJ1-1, with D maybe TRBD1 (6 bases). Between the trimmed V and J ends, which lost 6 bases and 6 bases, there was a span of 26 bases. There are 17 residues in the CDR3. Looked up from germline, CDR1 is ENHRY and CDR2 is SYGVKD. The CDR3: CAIRPQGLQTLRAEAFF. The CDR3 coding sequence is TGTGCCATCAGACCGCAGGGGCTACAGACCTTGCGGGCTGAAGCTTTCTTT.

This clonotype has ten or more counts. V usage is TRBV12-3 or TRBV12-4 and J usage is TRBJ1-1, with D possibly being TRBD1 (5 bases). The germline V and J ends were trimmed by 5 bases and 6 bases, with 7 bases remaining between them. This CDR3 has 11 amino acids. This CDR3 reads CASSRDSEAFF. For the CDR3, the DNA is TGTGCCAGCAGTCGGGACTCTGAAGCTTTCTTT.

This clonotype has at least ten counts. The gene calls are TRBV29-1 and TRBJ2-3; TRBD1 matches at 8 bases. The CDR3 spans 13 residues. Germline-derived CDR1 and CDR2 are SQVTM and ANQGSEA. With V trimmed by 5 bases and J by 2 bases, 3 bases remained unmatched. The DNA for the CDR3 is TGCAGCGTTCGGACAGGGAACACAGATACGCAGTATTTT. This gives the protein CSVRTGNTDTQYF.

Many counts were recorded for this clonotype. The chain carries TRBV6-1 and TRBJ2-3; possibly TRBD1 for D (6 bases). Trimming left V 4 bases short and J 2 bases short, with 28 bases between. The CDR3 runs 20 residues. CDR1 and CDR2 from the germline V gene are MNHNS and SASEGT. CDR3 sequence: CASSGASKTGQRFYTDTQYF. The CDR3 DNA sequence: TGTGCCAGCAGTGGAGCTTCGAAAACCGGACAGAGATTTTACACAGATACGCAGTATTTT.

The V and J genes are TRBV19 and TRBJ2-3, with D tentatively TRBD1 or TRBD2 (5 bases each). The CDR3 extends over 16 amino acids. Deletions cut 4 bases from V and 2 bases from J, with 16 bases between. Germline-derived CDR1 and CDR2 are LNHDA and SQIVND (reference sequence). As DNA, the CDR3 is TGTGCCAGTAGTAATGTGGCTCGGGGCGACACAGATACGCAGTATTTT. Encoded protein: CASSNVARGDTDTQYF.

This sequence joins TRBV30 and TRBJ2-1; TRBD2 might be the D (5 bases). V lost 4 bases and J lost 2, with 15 bases in between. The CDR3 runs 15 residues. Per the germline V gene, CDR1 is GTSNPN and CDR2 is SVGIG (reference sequence). CDR3 nucleotide sequence: TGTGCCTGGACCAGGCTCAAACTAGCCTACAATGAGCAGTTCTTC. It encodes CAWTRLKLAYNEQFF.

V usage is TRBV6-1 and J usage is TRBJ1-6; D gene uncertain. The V end was cut by 7 bases, the J end by 13 bases, with 14 bases between. This CDR3 spans 12 amino acids. The V gene's germline CDR1 is MNHNS and CDR2 SASEGT. This CDR3 reads CASTTSLGPLHF. CDR3 nucleotide sequence: TGTGCCAGCACCACCTCTCTGGGGCCCCTCCACTTT.

This clonotype showed up many times. V usage is TRBV6-5 and J usage is TRBJ1-5; tentative D call: TRBD1 (6 bases). Germline values: CDR1 MNHEY, CDR2 SVGAGI. Between the trimmed V and J ends, which lost 2 bases and 5 bases, there was a span of 10 bases. This CDR3 is 14 amino acids long. The CDR3 sequence: CASSYIRGDQPQHF. DNA for the CDR3: TGTGCCAGCAGTTACATCAGGGGCGATCAGCCCCAGCATTTT.

This clonotype appeared many times. This rearrangement joins TRBV28 to TRBJ1-4; 9 bases line up with TRBD1. The CDR3 consists of 16 residues. Trimming took 9 bases from V and 5 from J; bases not matched to a gene: 13. Germline V gene lookup returns CDR1 MDHEN and CDR2 SYDVKM. CDR3: CASWTPGTGSNEKLFF. DNA of the CDR3: TGTGCCAGTTGGACGCCCGGGACAGGGTCAAATGAAAAACTGTTTTTT.

This clonotype was detected ten times or more. The chain has TRBV6-1 and TRBJ2-1; the D is unclear. From germline, CDR1 is MNHNS and CDR2 SASEGT. The ends were cut back, 1 base at V and 3 bases at J, with 7 bases in the middle. The CDR3 is made up of 14 amino acids. The CDR3 sequence: CASSEDADYNEQFF. The DNA of the CDR3 is TGTGCCAGCAGTGAAGACGCCGACTACAATGAGCAGTTCTTC.

The chain combines TRBV28 with TRBJ1-5, with TRBD1 matching 10 bases. Per germline, CDR1 MDHEN and CDR2 SYDVKM. J lost 2 bases, V lost 6 bases, and 7 bases had no gene match. There are 16 residues in the CDR3. In nucleotides, the CDR3 is TGTGCCAGCAGACGGGACAGGGGTAAGTGCAATCAGCCCCAGCATTTT. Its translation: CASRRDRGKCNQPQHF.

The chain has TRBV6-1 and TRBJ2-1; maybe TRBD1 (5 bases). The CDR3 contains 13 residues. From germline, CDR1 is MNHNS and CDR2 SASEGT. Deletions cut 9 bases from V and 3 bases from J, with 12 bases between. CDR3 in amino acids: CASTGYGYNEQFF. The CDR3 region has the DNA TGTGCCAGTACAGGATACGGCTACAATGAGCAGTTCTTC.

This clonotype was counted a few times. This chain connects TRBV3-1 to TRBJ2-7; D unclear. In germline, CDR1 is LGHDT, CDR2 YNNKEL (reference sequence). This CDR3 is 12 amino acids long. The V end lost 3 bases, the J end lost 4 bases, and 7 bases lay between the germline ends. The CDR3 spells CASSQKHYEQYF. CDR3 nucleotides: TGTGCCAGCAGCCAGAAACATTACGAGCAGTACTTC.

The chain combines TRBV4-1 with TRBJ2-7, with D perhaps matching TRBD2 (6 bases). The germline gives CDR1 MGHRA, CDR2 YSYEKL. The CDR3 has 16 residues. V was clipped by 3 bases and J by 3 bases, with 18 bases between them. CDR3 sequence: CASSHVTSGLVYEQYF. In nucleotides, the CDR3 is TGCGCCAGCAGCCATGTAACCTCGGGACTCGTCTACGAGCAGTACTTC.

On this clonotype: A read error may produce the germline difference seen at one junction end. The chain couples TRBV11-2 to TRBJ1-2; TRBD1 matches at 9 bases. Germline CDR1 SGHAT, CDR2 FQNNGV. This CDR3 region has 16 residues. The CDR3 protein is CASSSSLADRGGGCTF. As DNA, the CDR3 is TGTGCCAGCAGCTCCAGCCTGGCGGACAGGGGTGGTGGCTGCACCTTC.

A few counts support this clonotype. The DNA for the CDR3 is TGCGCCAGCAGCGATACCGGGCCAAACACAGATACGCAGTATTTT. This gives the protein CASSDTGPNTDTQYF. This chain links TRBV5-1 with TRBJ2-3; D is undetermined. Germline assignment: CDR1 SGHRS and CDR2 YFSETQ. The CDR3 spans 15 residues. Trimming pared 4 bases from V and 2 bases from J, leaving 14 bases between.